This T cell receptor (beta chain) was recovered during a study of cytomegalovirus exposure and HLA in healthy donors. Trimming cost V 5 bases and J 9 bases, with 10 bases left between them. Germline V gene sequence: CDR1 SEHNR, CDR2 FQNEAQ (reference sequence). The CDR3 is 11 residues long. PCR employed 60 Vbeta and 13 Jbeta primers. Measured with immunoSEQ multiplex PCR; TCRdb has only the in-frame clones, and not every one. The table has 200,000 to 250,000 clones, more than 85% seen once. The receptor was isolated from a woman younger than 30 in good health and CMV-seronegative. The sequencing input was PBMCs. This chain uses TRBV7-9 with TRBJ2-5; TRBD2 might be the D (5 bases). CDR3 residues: CASSAPGAQYF. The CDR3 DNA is TGTGCCAGCAGCGCGCCCGGGGCCCAGTACTTC. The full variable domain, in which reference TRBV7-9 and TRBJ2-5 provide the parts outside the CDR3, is DTGVSQNPRHKITKRGQNVTFRCDPISEHNRLYWYRQTLGQGPEFLTYFQNEAQLEKSRLLSDRFSAERPKGSFSTLEIQRTEQGDSAMYLCASSAPGAQYFGPGTRLLVL.